This TCR beta chain is from a study of Graves' ophthalmopathy and Graves' hyperthyroidism. Study-wide results and limits: Most thyroid-expanded clonotypes exceeding 0.001 frequency were also found in blood.

This clonotype came up many times. Its antigen is undetermined. Active ophthalmopathy (CAS at least 3, NOSPECS at least 4), lasting under 3 months. This CDR3 contains 14 residues. V shed 6 bases and J shed 7 bases, with 13 bases lying between them. Amplifying from RNA transcripts, the study obtained TCR beta CDR3 regions. Amplification began with first-round RT-PCR using HTBI primers, then second-round multiplex PCR was performed. TCRdb fed the multiplex PCR reads into MiXCR, producing one record per CDR3 protein. The sample shows 600,000 to 950,000 distinct CDR3 sequences, roughly 40% of them seen only once.

Source material: peripheral blood. The sequence derives from an adult man with Graves' ophthalmopathy. V and J are TRBV12-3 or TRBV12-4 and TRBJ1-6; TRBD1 is a possible D gene (6 bases). This CDR3 reads CASRRDNLNSPLHF. The CDR3 DNA sequence: TGTGCCAGCAGGAGGGACAACCTAAATTCACCCCTCCACTTT.